The TCR beta chain under discussion was sequenced for a study of blood T cell repertoires in COVID-19. Study at large: Acute and convalescent COVID-19 samples came from the United States, Italy and Spain. Sample material is recorded as cDNA or gDNA derived from T cells, B-cell-depleted T cells, or PBMCs.

Authors' data handling: Nucleated cell number was recorded as an estimate derived from reference gene primer amplification. Profiling relied on immunoSEQ multiplex PCR, and the TCRdb table lists in-frame clones only, not all of them. V, J and clone size are taken as reported in that table, and D and trimming were inferred from the DNA itself. The repertoire has 310,000 or so clones, 86% of them found once; the top ten carry under 2%. Germline V gives CDR1 ENHRY, CDR2 SYGVKD. V gave up 8 bases and J gave up 1 base; unmatched junction bases: 3. This CDR3 has 14 residues. The chain links TRBV10-3 to TRBJ2-3; 10 bases align to TRBD2. The receptor was derived from a woman aged 45-65 years with acute or convalescent COVID-19. Sequenced input: peripheral blood. Here the CDR3 reads CAISAGGGTDTQYF. CDR3 DNA sequence: TGTGCCATCTCAGCGGGAGGGGGCACAGATACGCAGTATTTT.